Shown below are 19 T cell receptor beta chains from a single sample sequenced in a study of identical twins. Each CDR3 protein gets one entry after TCRdb re-called the 5' RACE reads with MiXCR. This sample has just over 500,000 distinct CDR3 sequences, with less than 25% found just once. These data were likewise used in another study, on T cells expressing NK-cell markers.

The material sequenced was CD4+ T cells sorted from blood. The receptors come from a woman younger than 35 in good health.

This clonotype has ten or more counts. One end of the junction varies from germline; a read error may be responsible. The CDR3 DNA is TGTGCCAGCAGTCTTTCCCAAGAGACCCAGTACTTC. Amino acids: CASSLSQETQYF. The V call is TRBV5-1, the J call TRBJ2-5; D not resolved. Germline V lookup: CDR1 SGHRS, CDR2 YFSETQ. The CDR3 is 12 residues long.

In its sample, this clonotype was seen many times. CDR3 sequence: CASSLTGLTYGYTF. The CDR3 coding sequence is TGTGCCAGCAGCTTAACGGGATTAACCTATGGCTACACCTTC. The chain uses TRBV12-3 or TRBV12-4 and TRBJ1-2, with D uncertain. V was clipped by 6 bases and J by 4 bases, with 15 bases between them. This CDR3 region has 14 residues.

The chain links TRBV5-1 to TRBJ2-7; D possibly matches TRBD1 or TRBD2 (5 bases each). The CDR3 is made up of 12 amino acids. With 2 bases removed from V and 8 bases from J, the gap between germline ends came to 11 bases. CDR1 is SGHRS, CDR2 YFSETQ, per germline. In nucleotides, the CDR3 is TGCGCCAGCAGCTTTTTGGGGGAACAGCAGTACTTC. Translating gives CASSFLGEQQYF.

The chain recombines TRBV20-1 with TRBJ1-6; D uncertain. Germline CDR1 and CDR2: DFQATT and SNEGSKA (reference sequence). The CDR3 covers 15 residues. V was shortened by 0 bases and J by 8 bases, with 14 bases between the two germline ends. CDR3 coding DNA: TGCAGTGCTAGAGATGGGTCGAACAGAGATTCACCCCTCCACTTT. It encodes CSARDGSNRDSPLHF.

This chain connects TRBV6-5 to TRBJ1-2; 8 nucleotides line up with TRBD1. The V gene's germline CDR1 is MNHEY and CDR2 SVGAGI. After removal of 1 base from V and 0 bases from J, the junction contained 1 base not matched to a gene. The CDR3 is 15 residues long. The CDR3 DNA follows: TGTGCCAGCAGTTACTACAGGGGGGCTAACTATGGCTACACCTTC. Translating gives CASSYYRGANYGYTF.

This clonotype turned up a few times. V gene TRBV29-1 combines with J gene TRBJ1-2, with 7 bases identical to TRBD1. From germline, CDR1 is SQVTM and CDR2 ANQGSEA. This CDR3 has 14 residues. The trim removed 4 bases at V and 0 bases at J, leaving 5 bases unmatched. CDR3 residues: CSVGRDRANYGYTF. Here the CDR3 DNA reads TGCAGCGTTGGAAGGGACAGAGCTAACTATGGCTACACCTTC. Complete variable domain (other parts from reference TRBV29-1 and TRBJ1-2): SAVISQKPSRDICQRGTSLTIQCQVDSQVTMMFWYRQQPGQSLTLIATANQGSEATYESGFVIDKFPISRPNLTFSTLTVSNMSPEDSSIYLCSVGRDRANYGYTFGSGTRLTVV.

This clonotype was seen only once. The chain has TRBV12-3 or TRBV12-4 and TRBJ2-2; TRBD2 matches 7 bases. The CDR3 contains 17 residues. V lost 6 bases, J lost 6 bases, and 16 bases stayed unmatched. CDR3 amino acids: CASRTSLQMIAAGELFF. In DNA form, the CDR3 reads TGTGCCAGCAGGACTAGCCTGCAAATGATAGCTGCCGGGGAGCTGTTTTTT.

This clonotype showed up just a few times. The V call is TRBV12-3 or TRBV12-4, the J call TRBJ1-2; 7 bases match TRBD1. This CDR3 region has 13 residues. Trimming cost V 6 bases and J 8 bases; bases outside gene matches: 9. This CDR3 reads CASSSTGHGGYTF. The CDR3 nucleotides read TGTGCCAGCAGCTCGACAGGGCATGGCGGCTACACCTTC.

This clonotype has more than one count but fewer than ten. The chain couples TRBV20-1 to TRBJ2-7, with 8 bases lining up with TRBD1. Trimming took 5 bases from V and 5 from J; bases not matched to a gene: 5. The germline gives CDR1 DFQATT, CDR2 SNEGSKA (reference sequence). There are 12 residues in the CDR3. The CDR3 DNA sequence: TGCAGTGCTTGGACAGGGTCCCACGAGCAGTACTTC. This encodes CSAWTGSHEQYF.

The CDR3 protein is CASRPSTETNTEAFF. The DNA of the CDR3 is TGTGCCAGCAGACCTTCGACAGAAACGAACACTGAAGCTTTCTTT. The gene calls are TRBV6-1 and TRBJ1-1; tentatively, D is TRBD1 (5 bases). The CDR3 has 15 residues. With 6 bases removed from V and 1 base from J, the gap between germline ends came to 15 bases. Looked up from germline, CDR1 is MNHNS and CDR2 is SASEGT.

This clonotype was counted a few times. The chain combines TRBV10-3 with TRBJ2-1; D may be TRBD2 (5 bases). Trimming removed 0 bases from V and 7 bases from J, with 10 bases in between. Per the germline V gene, CDR1 is ENHRY and CDR2 is SYGVKD. The CDR3 is made up of 14 amino acids. CDR3 DNA sequence: TGTGCCATCAGTGAGTCCCGTCTAGCAAATGAGCAGTTCTTC. Encoded protein: CAISESRLANEQFF.

This clonotype was seen only a few times. The J gene is TRBJ2-1, the V gene TRBV20-1; 12 positions agree with TRBD2. CDR1 DFQATT and CDR2 SNEGSKA come from the germline V gene (reference sequence). V was pared by 2 bases and J by 0 bases, with 14 bases of the junction left unmatched. CDR3 length: 20 amino acids. The CDR3 nucleotides are TGCAGTGCTAGACCACAACCGGGACTAGCGGGTGAGAGCTCCTACAATGAGCAGTTCTTC. Protein: CSARPQPGLAGESSYNEQFF.

The chain combines TRBV19 with TRBJ1-1; D call uncertain. The V end was cut by 3 bases, the J end by 4 bases, with 12 bases between. The germline V gene encodes CDR1 LNHDA and CDR2 SQIVND (reference sequence). This CDR3 has 14 residues. CDR3 nucleotide sequence: TGTGCCAGTAGTATGAGCGGCCTCGGCACTGAAGCTTTCTTT. It translates to CASSMSGLGTEAFF.

V and J are TRBV4-1 and TRBJ2-7; D is possibly TRBD1 (8 bases). The CDR3 runs 14 residues. V was pared by 5 bases and J by 2 bases, with 13 bases between. CDR1 MGHRA and CDR2 YSYEKL come from the germline V gene. Here the CDR3 reads CASSGTGGAYEQYF. CDR3 nucleotides: TGCGCCAGCAGCGGAACAGGGGGGGCCTACGAGCAGTACTTC.

This clonotype was detected ten times or more. The V and J genes are TRBV5-6 and TRBJ1-3; D is uncertain. The germline V gene has CDR1 SGHDT and CDR2 YYEEEE. The CDR3 has 15 residues. V was cut by 0 bases and J by 3 bases, with 10 bases left in between. The CDR3 DNA follows: TGTGCCAGCAGCTTGGTCTCGGCTGTTGGAAACACCATATATTTT. Protein sequence: CASSLVSAVGNTIYF.

The chain recombines TRBV29-1 with TRBJ1-1; D not resolved. Germline CDR1 SQVTM, CDR2 ANQGSEA. V dropped 6 bases and J dropped 6 bases, with 5 bases sitting between them. This CDR3 contains 9 residues. The CDR3 protein is CSVRPEAFF. The CDR3 bases are TGCAGCGTGAGGCCTGAAGCTTTCTTT.

This clonotype was found a few times. This chain connects TRBV3-1 to TRBJ2-7, with TRBD2 matching over 13 bases. Germline assignment: CDR1 LGHDT and CDR2 YNNKEL (reference sequence). The length of the CDR3 is 17 residues. The trim removed 8 bases at V and 7 bases at J, leaving 17 bases unmatched. The CDR3 coding sequence is TGTGCCAGCCCTCACGGGACTAGCGGGATTCCCTCTCGAGAGCAGTACTTC. Amino acids: CASPHGTSGIPSREQYF.

V and J are TRBV5-6 and TRBJ1-1; 9 nucleotides line up with TRBD1. This CDR3 region has 14 residues. Germline V lookup: CDR1 SGHDT, CDR2 YYEEEE. V gave up 6 bases and J gave up 8 bases; unmatched junction bases: 11. The CDR3 region has the DNA TGTGCCAGCACCTACAACCTCGGGACAGGGGAAGCTTTCTTT. It specifies CASTYNLGTGEAFF.

CDR3 amino acids: CSVPGDYTF. DNA of the CDR3: TGCAGTGTTCCAGGGGACTACACCTTC. The rearrangement links TRBV20-1 to TRBJ1-2; maybe TRBD1 (6 bases). V was clipped by 7 bases and J by 10 bases, with 10 bases between them. The germline CDR1 and CDR2 sequences are DFQATT and SNEGSKA (reference sequence). There are 9 residues in the CDR3.